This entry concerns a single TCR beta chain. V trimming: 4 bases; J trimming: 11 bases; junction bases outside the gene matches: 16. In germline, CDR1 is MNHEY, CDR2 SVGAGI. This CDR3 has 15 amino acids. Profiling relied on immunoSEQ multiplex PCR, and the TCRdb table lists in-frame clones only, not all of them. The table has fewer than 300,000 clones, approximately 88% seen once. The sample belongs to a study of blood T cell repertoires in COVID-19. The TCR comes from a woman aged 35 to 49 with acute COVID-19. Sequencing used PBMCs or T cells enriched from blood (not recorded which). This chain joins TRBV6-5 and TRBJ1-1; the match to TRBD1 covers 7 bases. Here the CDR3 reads CASSSRTMDRRGAFF. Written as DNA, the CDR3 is TGTGCCAGCAGTTCGCGAACGATGGACAGGCGAGGGGCTTTCTTT.